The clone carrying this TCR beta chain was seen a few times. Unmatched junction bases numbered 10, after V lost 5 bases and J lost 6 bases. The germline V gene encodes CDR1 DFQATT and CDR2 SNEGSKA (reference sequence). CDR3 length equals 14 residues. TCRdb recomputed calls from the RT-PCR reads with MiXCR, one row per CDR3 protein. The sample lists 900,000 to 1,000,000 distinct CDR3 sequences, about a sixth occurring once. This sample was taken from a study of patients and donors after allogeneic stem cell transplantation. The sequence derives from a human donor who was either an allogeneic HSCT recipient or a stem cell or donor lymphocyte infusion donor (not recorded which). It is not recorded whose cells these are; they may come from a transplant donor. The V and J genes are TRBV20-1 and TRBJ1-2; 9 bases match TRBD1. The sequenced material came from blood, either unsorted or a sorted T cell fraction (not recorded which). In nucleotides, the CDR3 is TGCAGTGCTCAACACAGGGGGCTTTTAGATGGCTACACCTTC. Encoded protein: CSAQHRGLLDGYTF.